The 27 T cell receptor beta chains below were found in one sample sequenced in a study of CD8 T cells in Susac syndrome. With random hexamers, roughly 0.45 to 1 ug RNA was reverse transcribed. Each CDR3 protein gets one entry after TCRdb re-called the immunoSEQ multiplex PCR reads with MiXCR. The sample yields around 270,000 distinct CDR3 sequences, approximately 89% seen once. The specimen sequenced was CD8+ T cells from PBMCs. These receptors were collected from a human donor with multiple sclerosis.

V is TRBV7-2 and J is TRBJ1-2, with D uncertain. Trimming cost V 1 base and J 8 bases, with 17 bases left between them. The CDR3 loop spans 15 amino acids. Germline V CDR1 and CDR2: SGHTA, FQGNSA. The CDR3 region has the DNA TGTGCCAGCAGCTTAGAGTCCCCACTCTATTCCGGCTACACCTTC. It specifies CASSLESPLYSGYTF.

The chain is built from TRBV6-2 or TRBV6-3 and TRBJ1-1; D is uncertain. CDR1 is MNHEY, CDR2 SVGEGT, per germline. The CDR3 runs 15 residues. V was pared by 6 bases and J by 2 bases, with 16 bases between. The CDR3 loop is CASSQRAYTNTEAFF. The DNA of the CDR3 is TGTGCCAGCAGCCAACGAGCCTACACCAACACTGAAGCTTTCTTT.

The chain couples TRBV20-1 to TRBJ2-3; 13 nucleotides match TRBD2. The V gene end was trimmed by 2 bases and the J gene end by 2 bases; junction bases not matched to a gene: 28. This CDR3 comprises 24 residues. Germline values: CDR1 DFQATT, CDR2 SNEGSKA (reference sequence). DNA of the CDR3: TGCAGTGCTAGACTTTGGTGGGTTAGAAAACTAGCGGGAGGGCAACATCAGCACACAGATACGCAGTATTTT. The encoded protein is CSARLWWVRKLAGGQHQHTDTQYF.

This chain connects TRBV13 to TRBJ2-2; a possible D gene is TRBD1 (5 bases). Trimming left V 6 bases short and J 6 bases short, with 14 bases between. The CDR3 is made up of 14 amino acids. Germline V lookup: CDR1 PRHDT, CDR2 FYEKMQ (reference sequence). The DNA for the CDR3 is TGTGCCAGCAGGGTGCAGGGTGGACCCGGGGAGCTGTTTTTT. This sequence encodes CASRVQGGPGELFF.

This sequence joins TRBV6-2 or TRBV6-3 and TRBJ2-5; 9 nucleotides align to TRBD2. The CDR3 runs 13 residues. The germline CDR1 and CDR2 sequences are MNHEY and SVGEGT. Losses at the gene ends were 0 bases for V and 14 bases for J; bases not matched to a gene: 7. The CDR3 here is CASSYSTMGLAYF. The CDR3 DNA sequence: TGTGCCAGCAGTTACTCGACGATGGGACTAGCCTACTTC.

The CDR3 loop reads CAWRDRSGTEAFF. CDR3 bases: TGTGCCTGGAGGGACCGGTCCGGCACTGAAGCTTTCTTT. V and J are TRBV30 and TRBJ1-1; D unclear. Germline assignment: CDR1 GTSNPN and CDR2 SVGIG (reference sequence). Trimming removed 3 bases at V and 4 bases at J, with 12 bases between. This CDR3 has 13 amino acids.

The chain combines TRBV6-5 with TRBJ2-5, with D possibly called TRBD1 or TRBD2 (5 bases each). V was clipped by 0 bases and J by 3 bases, with 14 bases between them. The CDR3 contains 16 residues. Per germline, CDR1 MNHEY and CDR2 SVGAGI. Here the CDR3 DNA reads TGTGCCAGCAGTTACTCGTGGGGGAGAGGGGAAGAGACCCAGTACTTC. Translating it yields CASSYSWGRGEETQYF.

This clonotype was recorded only once. The gene calls are TRBV6-4 and TRBJ2-2; TRBD2 aligns across 10 bases. Germline values: CDR1 MRHNA, CDR2 SNTAGT. This CDR3 comprises 15 residues. The trim removed 6 bases at V and 4 bases at J, leaving 5 bases unmatched. The CDR3 region has the DNA TGTGCCAGCAGCCAGCGGGGGGGCGGCACCGGGGAGCTGTTTTTT. It encodes CASSQRGGGTGELFF.

The V call is TRBV20-1, the J call TRBJ2-5; D could derive from TRBD1 or TRBD2 (5 bases each). With 5 bases removed from V and 4 bases from J, the gap between germline ends came to 20 bases. The germline V gene has CDR1 DFQATT and CDR2 SNEGSKA (reference sequence). This CDR3 is built from 15 residues. The CDR3 is CSAPPGRGRRETQYF. The DNA of the CDR3 is TGCAGTGCTCCCCCCGGACGGGGACGTCGAGAGACCCAGTACTTC.

This chain joins TRBV7-9 and TRBJ2-3, with 9 nucleotides matching TRBD1. The trim removed 6 bases at V and 6 bases at J, leaving 10 bases unmatched. This CDR3 region has 15 residues. Germline assignment: CDR1 SEHNR and CDR2 FQNEAQ (reference sequence). CDR3: CASSQTGGRLDTQYF. In nucleotides, the CDR3 is TGTGCCAGCAGTCAGACAGGGGGACGCTTGGATACGCAGTATTTT.

The chain is built from TRBV10-3 and TRBJ1-1; the D is unclear. Trimming shortened V by 6 bases and J by 2 bases, and 13 bases separated the two germline ends. CDR3 size: 14 residues. CDR1 ENHRY and CDR2 SYGVKD come from the germline V gene. Here the CDR3 DNA reads TGTGCCATCAGCGAGAGCGGCACTAACACTGAAGCTTTCTTT. This gives the protein CAISESGTNTEAFF.

This clonotype was picked up one time. The chain couples TRBV5-1 to TRBJ1-2; 8 bases match TRBD1. V trimming: 0 bases; J trimming: 3 bases; junction bases outside the gene matches: 7. This CDR3 is 16 amino acids long. Per the germline V gene, CDR1 is SGHRS and CDR2 is YFSETQ. The CDR3 DNA reads as TGCGCCAGCAGCTTGGACTGGACAGGGCTGGACTATGGCTACACCTTC. It specifies CASSLDWTGLDYGYTF.

The V and J genes are TRBV10-3 and TRBJ2-2; unclear D gene. Germline V gene sequence: CDR1 ENHRY, CDR2 SYGVKD. CDR3 length: 16 amino acids. V lost 3 bases to trimming and J lost 4 bases, with 15 bases between them. In DNA, the CDR3 is TGTGCCATCAGTGACCGCCTTGAAGGGATCACCGGGGAGCTGTTTTTT. Translated: CAISDRLEGITGELFF.

This clonotype was counted a single time. The J gene is TRBJ2-7, the V gene TRBV20-1; 12 bases fit TRBD2. The CDR3 is 16 amino acids. Trimming cost V 4 bases and J 0 bases; bases outside gene matches: 7. The V gene's germline CDR1 is DFQATT and CDR2 SNEGSKA (reference sequence). The CDR3 coding sequence is TGCAGTGCTACTAGCGGGAGGGCCGATCGCTCCTACGAGCAGTACTTC. Protein: CSATSGRADRSYEQYF.

The chain is built from TRBV21-1 and TRBJ2-7; the D call TRBD1 from the table was never checked on the DNA. TRBV21-1 is described as a pseudogene. The CDR3 covers 14 residues. As DNA, the CDR3 is TGTGCCAGCAGCAAAGACCAGGGGATGGACGAGCAGTACTTC. It yields the protein CASSKDQGMDEQYF.

V and J are TRBV19 and TRBJ2-2, with unresolved D. The V end was cut by 1 base, the J end by 5 bases, with 17 bases between. The CDR3 loop spans 17 amino acids. Germline CDR1 and CDR2: LNHDA and SQIVND (reference sequence). CDR3 amino acids: CASSIAASAALTGELFF. CDR3 nucleotide sequence: TGTGCCAGTAGTATAGCCGCCTCGGCAGCTCTGACCGGGGAGCTGTTTTTT. Using reference TRBV19 and TRBJ2-2 for the parts outside the CDR3, the full variable domain is DGGITQSPKYLFRKEGQNVTLSCEQNLNHDAMYWYRQDPGQGLRLIYYSQIVNDFQKGDIAEGYSVSREKKESFPLTVTSAQKNPTAFYLCASSIAASAALTGELFFGEGSRLTVL.

The chain uses TRBV14 and TRBJ2-1; D unclear. CDR3 length: 12 amino acids. Deletions cut 1 base from V and 7 bases from J, with 5 bases between. CDR1 is SGHDN, CDR2 FVKESK, per germline. CDR3 loop: CASSQAPNEQFF. The DNA for the CDR3 is TGTGCCAGCAGCCAAGCCCCTAATGAGCAGTTCTTC.

The V and J genes are TRBV14 and TRBJ2-5; 7 bases align to TRBD1. The CDR3 has 17 amino acids. Germline CDR1 SGHDN, CDR2 FVKESK. Losses at the gene ends were 2 bases for V and 0 bases for J; bases not matched to a gene: 9. The CDR3 loop reads CASSQIETGNDQETQYF. The CDR3 DNA sequence: TGTGCCAGCAGCCAAATTGAGACAGGGAATGACCAAGAGACCCAGTACTTC.

V is TRBV4-1 and J is TRBJ2-7; D not certain. Trimming stripped 5 bases from V and 1 base from J, with 9 bases between. The V gene's germline CDR1 is MGHRA and CDR2 YSYEKL. The CDR3 runs 13 residues. In DNA form, the CDR3 reads TGCGCCAGCAGCTCGACCACTTCCTACGAGCAGTACTTC. Its protein is CASSSTTSYEQYF.

This chain links TRBV13 with TRBJ2-5; the match to TRBD1 covers 9 bases. J gave up 3 bases and V 4 bases, and 3 bases lay outside the gene matches. Germline lookup yields CDR1 PRHDT and CDR2 FYEKMQ (reference sequence). CDR3 length: 14 residues. CDR3 nucleotides: TGTGCCAGCAGCTATAGGACAGGGGAAGAGACCCAGTACTTC. It yields the protein CASSYRTGEETQYF.

A single count supports this clonotype. This chain connects TRBV30 to TRBJ2-7, with 10 bases aligning to TRBD2. Trimming removed 5 bases from V and 3 bases from J; junction bases left unmatched: 7. The CDR3 covers 14 residues. CDR1 GTSNPN and CDR2 SVGIG come from the germline V gene (reference sequence). In DNA, the CDR3 is TGTGCCTGGCAACCGGGACTAGCGAACTACGAGCAGTACTTC. Translated: CAWQPGLANYEQYF.

This chain joins TRBV20-1 and TRBJ2-7; TRBD2 might be the D (5 bases). V dropped 5 bases and J dropped 2 bases, with 19 bases sitting between them. The germline gives CDR1 DFQATT, CDR2 SNEGSKA (reference sequence). The CDR3 totals 15 residues. The CDR3 DNA is TGCAGTGCTTCCACTAGAGCTATTTGGGCCTACGAGCAGTACTTC. This sequence encodes CSASTRAIWAYEQYF.

The gene calls are TRBV18 and TRBJ2-1; D gene ambiguous. The CDR3 loop spans 14 amino acids. V lost 3 bases to trimming and J lost 8 bases, with 14 bases between them. CDR1 and CDR2 (germline): KGHSH, LQKENI. CDR3 nucleotide sequence: TGTGCCAGCTCACCCGACGTTCTCTATTATGAGCAGTTCTTC. This translates into CASSPDVLYYEQFF.

This clonotype showed up just once. The chain has TRBV29-1 and TRBJ2-3; possibly TRBD1 for D (6 bases). V lost 7 bases, J lost 3 bases, and 14 bases lay in between. This CDR3 comprises 13 residues. The germline gives CDR1 SQVTM, CDR2 ANQGSEA. The CDR3 nucleotides read TGCAGCGCTACGCAGGGGTCGACAGATACGCAGTATTTT. It translates to CSATQGSTDTQYF.

J is TRBJ2-1 and V is TRBV20-1, with TRBD2 identical over 10 bases. The CDR3 sequence is 14 residues long. V lost 5 bases, J lost 4 bases, and 5 bases stayed unmatched. Germline loops: CDR1 DFQATT, CDR2 SNEGSKA (reference sequence). The CDR3 spells CSAVTSGNYNEQFF. The CDR3 DNA sequence: TGCAGTGCTGTCACTAGCGGGAATTACAATGAGCAGTTCTTC.

The genes are TRBV6-1 and TRBJ2-7; weak D call: TRBD2 (6 bases). Deletions cut 2 bases from V and 0 bases from J, with 14 bases between. Looked up from germline, CDR1 is MNHNS and CDR2 is SASEGT. The CDR3 contains 16 residues. CDR3 coding DNA: TGTGCCAGCAGTGAATTGGCCTTGGGGGGCTCCTACGAGCAGTACTTC. As protein: CASSELALGGSYEQYF.

The chain is built from TRBV11-2 and TRBJ2-2, with 10 positions matching TRBD2. The CDR3 totals 17 residues. Germline V lookup: CDR1 SGHAT, CDR2 FQNNGV. The V gene end was trimmed by 5 bases and the J gene end by 6 bases; junction bases not matched to a gene: 12. The CDR3 DNA reads TGTGCCAGCAGCCTAGGACTAGCGGCAGTCACGGCCGGGGAGCTGTTTTTT. This codes for CASSLGLAAVTAGELFF.